The rows below give T cell receptor beta chains drawn from one sample of a study of shared clonotypes between healthy human individuals. The method was immunoSEQ multiplex PCR; TCRdb's version includes in-frame clones alone and lacks a portion of them. The sample lists about 1,900,000 clones; over 85% were seen once. The specimen was naive CD8+ T cells sorted from blood. The origin of the receptors is a man aged 18 to 30 in good health. Each CDR3 is given with its conserved first and last residue. The order of the fields is V gene, CDR3 protein.

v_call: TRBV12-2
cdr3_aa: CASRQTGGPLRSIYGYTF

v_call: TRBV30
cdr3_aa: CAWSTGGSSEGYGYTF

v_call: TRBV5-6
cdr3_aa: CASSLGQGVGSPLHF

v_call: TRBV7-2
cdr3_aa: CASSLAPGTEAFF

v_call: TRBV11-2
cdr3_aa: CASSLDGRRRGGRAYEQYF

v_call: TRBV7-6
cdr3_aa: CASSLGKRTGDGYTF

v_call: TRBV9
cdr3_aa: CASSPSGGGSGNTIYF

v_call: TRBV7-9
cdr3_aa: CASSLNEGWDEKLFF

v_call: TRBV28
cdr3_aa: CASSGDRDYGYTF

v_call: TRBV5-6
cdr3_aa: CASSEGGRDEQFF

v_call: TRBV2
cdr3_aa: CASSEMGQGDYGYTF

v_call: TRBV13
cdr3_aa: CASSPSGSDEQYF

v_call: TRBV5-4
cdr3_aa: CASRLTSGGTDYNEQFF

v_call: TRBV30
cdr3_aa: CAWEGLGSNSPLHF

v_call: TRBV27
cdr3_aa: CASSPGTSGTLDQYF

v_call: TRBV6-1
cdr3_aa: CASPGNEDRGSEQYF

v_call: TRBV5-6
cdr3_aa: CASSFDSGYEQYF

v_call: TRBV4-3
cdr3_aa: CASSQGTGVAEKLFF

v_call: TRBV4-3
cdr3_aa: CASSQDPAGGGNEQFF

v_call: TRBV18
cdr3_aa: CASSPPGRDAYEQYF

v_call: TRBV5-6
cdr3_aa: CASSLWTGMDTQYF

v_call: TRBV7-9
cdr3_aa: CASSLAVWTSDTDTQYF

v_call: TRBV7-9
cdr3_aa: CASSLSAGDPQETQYF

v_call: TRBV5-6
cdr3_aa: CASGEDTQYF

v_call: TRBV30
cdr3_aa: CAWTSGTLPYEQYF

v_call: TRBV5-8
cdr3_aa: CASSPTWTEETQYF

v_call: TRBV6-5
cdr3_aa: CASSSRNPSTDTQYF